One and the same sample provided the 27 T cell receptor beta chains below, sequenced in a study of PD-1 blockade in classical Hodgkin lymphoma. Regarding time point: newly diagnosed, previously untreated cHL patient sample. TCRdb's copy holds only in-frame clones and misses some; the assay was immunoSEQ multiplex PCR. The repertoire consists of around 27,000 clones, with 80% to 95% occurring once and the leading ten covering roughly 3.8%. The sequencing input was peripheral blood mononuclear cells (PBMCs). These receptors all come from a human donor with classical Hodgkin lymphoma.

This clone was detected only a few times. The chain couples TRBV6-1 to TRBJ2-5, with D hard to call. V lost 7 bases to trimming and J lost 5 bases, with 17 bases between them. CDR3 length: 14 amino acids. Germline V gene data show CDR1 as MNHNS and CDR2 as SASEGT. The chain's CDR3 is CASTPPGSRETQYF. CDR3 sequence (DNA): TGTGCCAGCACCCCCCCCGGGTCCCGGGAGACCCAGTACTTC.

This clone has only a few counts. Written as DNA, the CDR3 is TGTGCCAGCAGTCGGGAGGGGAGGTTCTACGAGCAGTACTTC. Translation gives CASSREGRFYEQYF. This sequence joins TRBV27 and TRBJ2-7, with 8 nucleotides matching TRBD2. From germline, CDR1 is MNHEY and CDR2 SMNVEV (reference sequence). Trimming removed 5 bases from V and 3 bases from J; junction bases left unmatched: 6. The CDR3 loop spans 14 amino acids.

The chain's CDR3 is CASSIGPSPDYEQYF. The CDR3 DNA reads as TGTGCCAGTAGTATAGGTCCTAGTCCCGACTACGAGCAGTACTTC. The V call is TRBV19, the J call TRBJ2-7; unclear D gene. Germline V lookup: CDR1 LNHDA, CDR2 SQIVND (reference sequence). V was shortened by 1 base and J by 3 bases, with 13 bases between the two germline ends. The CDR3 runs 15 residues.

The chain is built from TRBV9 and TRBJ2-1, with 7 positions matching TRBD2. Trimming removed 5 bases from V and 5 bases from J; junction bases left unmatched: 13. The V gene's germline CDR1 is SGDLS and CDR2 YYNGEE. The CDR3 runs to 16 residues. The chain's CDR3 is CASSPKLASGNNEQFF. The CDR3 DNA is TGTGCCAGCAGTCCCAAACTGGCTAGCGGAAACAATGAGCAGTTCTTC.

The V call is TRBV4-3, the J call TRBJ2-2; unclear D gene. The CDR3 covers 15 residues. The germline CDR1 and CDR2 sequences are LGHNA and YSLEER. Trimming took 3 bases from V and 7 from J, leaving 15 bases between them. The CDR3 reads CASSHERLDGGELFF. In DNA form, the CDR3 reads TGCGCCAGCAGCCACGAACGTCTAGACGGCGGGGAGCTGTTTTTT.

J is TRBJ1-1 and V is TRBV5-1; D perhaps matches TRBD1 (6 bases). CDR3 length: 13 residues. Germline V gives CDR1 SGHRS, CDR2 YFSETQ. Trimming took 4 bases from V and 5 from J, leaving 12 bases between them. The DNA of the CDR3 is TGCGCCAGCAGCCAGGAGGGGGATACTGAAGCTTTCTTT. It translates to CASSQEGDTEAFF.

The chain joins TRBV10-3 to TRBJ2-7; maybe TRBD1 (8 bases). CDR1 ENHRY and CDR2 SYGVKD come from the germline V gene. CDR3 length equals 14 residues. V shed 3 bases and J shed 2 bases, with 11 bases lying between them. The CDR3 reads CAISEQGGPYEQYF. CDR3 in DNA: TGTGCCATCAGTGAACAGGGGGGGCCCTACGAGCAGTACTTC.

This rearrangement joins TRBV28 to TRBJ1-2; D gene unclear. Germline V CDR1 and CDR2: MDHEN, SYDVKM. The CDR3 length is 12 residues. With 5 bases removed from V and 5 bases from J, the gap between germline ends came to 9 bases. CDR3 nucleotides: TGTGCCAGCAGTCTTGGCCAATATGGCTACACCTTC. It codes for CASSLGQYGYTF.

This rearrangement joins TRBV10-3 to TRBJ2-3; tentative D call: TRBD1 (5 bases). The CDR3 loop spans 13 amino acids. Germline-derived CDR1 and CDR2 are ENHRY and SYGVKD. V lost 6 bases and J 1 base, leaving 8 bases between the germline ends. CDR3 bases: TGTGCCATCAGAGAAGGGGGCACAGATACGCAGTATTTT. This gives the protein CAIREGGTDTQYF.

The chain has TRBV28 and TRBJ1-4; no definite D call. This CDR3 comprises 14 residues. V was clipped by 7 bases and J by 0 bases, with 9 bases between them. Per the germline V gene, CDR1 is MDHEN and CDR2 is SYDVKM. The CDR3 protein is CASMGSATNEKLFF. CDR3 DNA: TGTGCCAGCATGGGGTCTGCAACTAATGAAAAACTGTTTTTT.

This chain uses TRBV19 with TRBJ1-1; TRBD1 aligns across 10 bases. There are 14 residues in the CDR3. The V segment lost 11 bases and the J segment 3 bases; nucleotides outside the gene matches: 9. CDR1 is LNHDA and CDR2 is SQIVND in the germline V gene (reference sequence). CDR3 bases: TGTGCCTCCAGAGACAGGGGGCGCTACACTGAAGCTTTCTTT. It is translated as CASRDRGRYTEAFF.

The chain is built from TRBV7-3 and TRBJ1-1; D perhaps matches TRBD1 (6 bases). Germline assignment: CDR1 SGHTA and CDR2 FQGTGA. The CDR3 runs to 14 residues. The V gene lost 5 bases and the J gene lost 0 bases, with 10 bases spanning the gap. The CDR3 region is CASSPQGMNTEAFF. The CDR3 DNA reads TGTGCCAGCAGCCCCCAGGGGATGAACACTGAAGCTTTCTTT. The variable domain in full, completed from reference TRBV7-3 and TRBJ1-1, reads GAGVSQTPSNKVTEKGKYVELRCDPISGHTALYWYRQSLGQGPEFLIYFQGTGAADDSGLPNDRFFAVRPEGSVSTLKIQRTERGDSAVYLCASSPQGMNTEAFFGQGTRLTVV.

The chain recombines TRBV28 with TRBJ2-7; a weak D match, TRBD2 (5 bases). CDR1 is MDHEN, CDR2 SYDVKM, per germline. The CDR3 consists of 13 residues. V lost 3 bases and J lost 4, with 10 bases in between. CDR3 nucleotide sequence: TGTGCCAGCAGTTTTGTCGGGATGTACGAGCAGTACTTC. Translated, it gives CASSFVGMYEQYF.

CDR3 DNA: TGTGCCATCAGGGACTCTGGGGCCAACGTCCTGACTTTC. This gives the protein CAIRDSGANVLTF. This chain uses TRBV10-3 with TRBJ2-6; no firm D call. The germline gives CDR1 ENHRY, CDR2 SYGVKD. V gave up 6 bases and J gave up 0 bases, with 3 bases separating them. This CDR3 spans 13 amino acids.

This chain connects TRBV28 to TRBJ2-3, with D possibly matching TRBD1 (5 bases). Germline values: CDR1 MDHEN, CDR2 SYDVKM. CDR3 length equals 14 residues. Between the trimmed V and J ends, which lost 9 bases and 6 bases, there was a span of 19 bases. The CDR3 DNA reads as TGTGCCAGTGGGGCCCCAGGGATCGTGGATACGCAGTATTTT. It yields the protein CASGAPGIVDTQYF. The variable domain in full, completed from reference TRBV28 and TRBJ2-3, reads DVKVTQSSRYLVKRTGEKVFLECVQDMDHENMFWYRQDPGLGLRLIYFSYDVKMKEKGDIPEGYSVSREKKERFSLILESASTNQTSMYLCASGAPGIVDTQYFGPGTRLTVL.

This chain's CDR3 is CASSLDRRLAGVSDTQYF. The CDR3 DNA sequence: TGCGCCAGCAGCTTGGACCGAAGACTAGCGGGAGTGTCGGATACGCAGTATTTT. V is TRBV5-1 and J is TRBJ2-3, with 12 bases aligning to TRBD2. Trimming at V came to 0 bases and at J to 6 bases, leaving 11 bases not matched to a gene. CDR3 length: 18 amino acids. CDR1 SGHRS and CDR2 YFSETQ come from the germline V gene.

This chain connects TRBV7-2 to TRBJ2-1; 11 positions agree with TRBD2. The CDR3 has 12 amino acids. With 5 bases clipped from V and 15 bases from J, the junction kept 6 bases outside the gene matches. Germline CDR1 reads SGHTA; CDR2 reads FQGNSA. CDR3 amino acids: CASSLSGRVAFF. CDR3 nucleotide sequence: TGTGCCAGCAGCCTTAGCGGGAGGGTTGCGTTCTTC.

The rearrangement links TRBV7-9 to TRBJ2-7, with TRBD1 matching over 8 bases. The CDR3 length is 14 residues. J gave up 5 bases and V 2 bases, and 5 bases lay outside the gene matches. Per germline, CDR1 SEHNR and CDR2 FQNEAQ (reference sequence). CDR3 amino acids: CASSLIRGHDEQYF. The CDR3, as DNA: TGTGCCAGCAGCTTAATCAGGGGGCACGACGAGCAGTACTTC.

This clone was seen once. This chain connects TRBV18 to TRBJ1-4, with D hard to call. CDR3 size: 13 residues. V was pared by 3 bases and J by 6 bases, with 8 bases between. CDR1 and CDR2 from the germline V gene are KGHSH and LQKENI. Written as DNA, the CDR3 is TGTGCCAGCTCACCCGATAGAGATGAAAAACTGTTTTTT. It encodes CASSPDRDEKLFF.

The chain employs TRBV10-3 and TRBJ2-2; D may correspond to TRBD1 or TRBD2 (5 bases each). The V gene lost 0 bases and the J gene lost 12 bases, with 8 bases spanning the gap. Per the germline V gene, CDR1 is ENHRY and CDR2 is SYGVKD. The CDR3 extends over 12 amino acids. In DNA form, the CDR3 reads TGTGCCATCAGTGAGTCTCAGGGACAGCTGTTTTTT. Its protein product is CAISESQGQLFF.

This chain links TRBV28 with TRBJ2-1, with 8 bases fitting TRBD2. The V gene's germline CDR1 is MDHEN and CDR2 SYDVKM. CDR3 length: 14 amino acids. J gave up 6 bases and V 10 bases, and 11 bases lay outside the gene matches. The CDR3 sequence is CATRPPGGRNEQFF. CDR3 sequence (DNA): TGTGCCACCCGGCCCCCGGGAGGGCGCAATGAGCAGTTCTTC.

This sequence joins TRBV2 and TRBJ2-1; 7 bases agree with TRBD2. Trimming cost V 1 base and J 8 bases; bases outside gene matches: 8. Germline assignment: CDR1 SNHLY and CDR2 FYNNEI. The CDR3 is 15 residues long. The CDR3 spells CASSEEAGVVDEQFF. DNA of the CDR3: TGTGCCAGCAGTGAAGAGGCGGGAGTGGTCGATGAGCAGTTCTTC.

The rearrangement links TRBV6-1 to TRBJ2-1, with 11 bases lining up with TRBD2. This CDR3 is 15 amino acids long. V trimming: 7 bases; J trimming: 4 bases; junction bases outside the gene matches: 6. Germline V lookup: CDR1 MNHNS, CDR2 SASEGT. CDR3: CASNTGTSGYNEQFF. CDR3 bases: TGTGCCAGCAATACCGGGACTAGCGGTTACAATGAGCAGTTCTTC.

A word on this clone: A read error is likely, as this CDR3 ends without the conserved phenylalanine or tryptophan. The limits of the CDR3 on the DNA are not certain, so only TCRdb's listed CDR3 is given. CDR3 amino acids: CASSKRPDLGKTYGY. This chain connects TRBV11-3 to TRBJ1-2. Germline CDR1 is SGHNT and CDR2 is YENEEA. The CDR3 contains 15 residues when both ends are counted.

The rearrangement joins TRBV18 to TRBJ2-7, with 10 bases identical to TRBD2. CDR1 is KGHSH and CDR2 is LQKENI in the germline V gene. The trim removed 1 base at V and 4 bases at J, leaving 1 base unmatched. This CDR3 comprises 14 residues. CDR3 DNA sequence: TGTGCCAGCTCACCACTACTAGCGGGATACGAGCAGTACTTC. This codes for CASSPLLAGYEQYF.

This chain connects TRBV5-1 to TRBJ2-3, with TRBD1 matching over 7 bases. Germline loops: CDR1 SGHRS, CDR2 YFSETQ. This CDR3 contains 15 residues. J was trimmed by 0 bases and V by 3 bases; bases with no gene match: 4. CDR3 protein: CASSWTGPSTDTQYF. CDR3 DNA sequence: TGCGCCAGCAGCTGGACAGGTCCTAGCACAGATACGCAGTATTTT.

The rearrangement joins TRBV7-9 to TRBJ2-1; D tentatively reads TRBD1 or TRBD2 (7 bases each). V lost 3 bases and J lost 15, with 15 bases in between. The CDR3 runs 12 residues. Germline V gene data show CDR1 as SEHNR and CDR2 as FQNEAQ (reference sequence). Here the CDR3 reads CASSLQTGRGFF. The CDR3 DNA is TGTGCCAGCAGCTTGCAGACAGGGAGGGGGTTCTTC.